The T cell receptor (beta chain) under discussion was sequenced for a study of blood T cell repertoires in COVID-19. Whole-study context: Spain, Italy and the United States supplied samples that represented acute and convalescent COVID-19. The cDNA or gDNA used as material had been derived from T cells, B-cell-depleted T cells, or PBMCs.

In the source study's methods: By means of reference gene primer amplification, nucleated cell counts were estimated. The data were produced by immunoSEQ multiplex PCR, yet TCRdb's version contains in-frame clones alone and is incomplete. That table furnishes V, J and clone size, whereas the DNA furnished D and trimming. The sample includes 90,000 or so clones, 84% of them seen just once. From germline, CDR1 is SGHTA and CDR2 FQGNSA. This CDR3 region has 14 residues. V lost 3 bases and J lost 1; bases outside the gene matches: 1. V gene TRBV7-2 combines with J gene TRBJ1-1, with 8 bases that match TRBD1. The material sequenced was peripheral blood. The clonotype was recovered from a man between 60 and 75 years old with acute or convalescent COVID-19. The CDR3 spells CASSFGTGNTEAFF. The CDR3 DNA reads as TGTGCCAGCAGCTTCGGGACAGGGAACACTGAAGCTTTCTTT.